The text below deals with one T cell receptor (beta chain). Its antigen is not identified. The sample belongs to a study of cytomegalovirus exposure and HLA in healthy donors. Notes on the study in general: Earlier results showed most TCR beta V segments being productive about 87% or about 30% of the time. Later genetic work tied a missense DCLRE1C variant to beta-chain V and J trimming. TCR beta sequences reportedly predicted the HLA-A and HLA-B alleles of most subjects accurately. Other equally common chains were less clonally expanded than HLA-associated TCR beta chains, a later analysis showed.

PCR involved 60 Vbeta and 13 Jbeta primers. Measured with immunoSEQ multiplex PCR; TCRdb has only the in-frame clones, and not every one. The sample holds approximately 180,000 clones, about 85% seen once. V lost 7 bases to trimming and J lost 2 bases; unmatched junction nucleotides: 7. Germline CDR1 is SNHLY and CDR2 is FYNNEI. This CDR3 contains 14 residues. The chain employs TRBV2 and TRBJ1-2, with TRBD1 matching 7 bases. The source of this sequence is a woman between 45 and 65 years old in good health and CMV-seronegative. Sequencing used PBMCs. Here the CDR3 DNA reads TGTGCCAGCAAGGGGGCCAGCCCAAACTATGGCTACACCTTC. Its translation is CASKGASPNYGYTF.